Listed here are 22 T cell receptor beta chains from one sample, sequenced in a study of cytomegalovirus exposure and HLA in healthy donors. It was with 60 Vbeta and 13 Jbeta primers that the PCR ran. Produced via immunoSEQ multiplex PCR; TCRdb's table is partial and in-frame only. The table lists roughly 150,000 clones, almost 80% of them singletons. The sequenced sample consisted of PBMCs. The receptor source for this set is a male donor in good health and CMV-seronegative.

The rearrangement links TRBV7-2 to TRBJ1-2, with TRBD1 matching over 8 bases. Trimming at V came to 5 bases and at J to 4 bases, leaving 12 bases not matched to a gene. The CDR3 runs to 16 residues. Germline values: CDR1 SGHTA, CDR2 FQGNSA. This CDR3 is CASSPGGLGQGYGYTF. The DNA of the CDR3 is TGTGCCAGCAGCCCCGGGGGGCTCGGACAGGGCTATGGCTACACCTTC.

J is TRBJ2-3 and V is TRBV7-2; 11 positions agree with TRBD1. V gave up 5 bases and J gave up 0 bases; unmatched junction bases: 10. The CDR3 length is 18 residues. The germline CDR1 and CDR2 sequences are SGHTA and FQGNSA. CDR3 nucleotide sequence: TGTGCCAGCAGCGGGGACAGGGGGTCGATGCCTAGCACAGATACGCAGTATTTT. Its protein product is CASSGDRGSMPSTDTQYF.

The V gene is TRBV30, the J gene TRBJ2-5, with 9 bases that match TRBD1. The V gene end was trimmed by 1 base and the J gene end by 4 bases; junction bases not matched to a gene: 7. CDR3 length: 15 amino acids. Germline values: CDR1 GTSNPN, CDR2 SVGIG (reference sequence). CDR3 nucleotide sequence: TGTGCCTGGAGTGGTGGACAGGGGTTGGGAGAGACCCAGTACTTC. Its protein product is CAWSGGQGLGETQYF.

V usage is TRBV30 and J usage is TRBJ2-3; 9 bases agree with TRBD2. The CDR3 runs to 14 residues. J lost 4 bases, V lost 8 bases, and 10 bases had no gene match. Germline loops: CDR1 GTSNPN, CDR2 SVGIG (reference sequence). The CDR3 DNA reads TGTGCCCGGCAGAAGACTAGCGGAGCAGATACGCAGTATTTT. Encoded protein: CARQKTSGADTQYF.

This rearrangement joins TRBV2 to TRBJ1-1, with 8 bases matching TRBD1. V trimming: 7 bases; J trimming: 6 bases; junction bases outside the gene matches: 4. Per germline, CDR1 SNHLY and CDR2 FYNNEI. The CDR3 runs to 12 residues. CDR3 sequence: CASKDRGAEAFF. The CDR3 region has the DNA TGTGCCAGCAAAGACAGGGGCGCTGAAGCTTTCTTT.

The chain is built from TRBV5-4 and TRBJ2-3; 10 nucleotides match TRBD2. The length of the CDR3 is 14 residues. The J segment lost 5 bases and the V segment lost 4 bases, leaving 4 bases of the junction unmatched. Per the germline V gene, CDR1 is SGHNT and CDR2 is YYREEE (reference sequence). The CDR3 loop reads CASSLAGVKDTQYF. The DNA of the CDR3 is TGTGCCAGCAGCCTAGCGGGAGTGAAAGATACGCAGTATTTT.

The CDR3 region is CASSELGQRPQHF. The CDR3 nucleotides read TGTGCCAGCAGTGAACTGGGGCAACGGCCCCAGCATTTT. J is TRBJ1-5 and V is TRBV6-1, with a tentative D call TRBD1 (5 bases). V shed 2 bases and J shed 9 bases, with 11 bases lying between them. The germline V gene encodes CDR1 MNHNS and CDR2 SASEGT. The CDR3 is 13 residues long.

V gene TRBV7-9 combines with J gene TRBJ2-7; 14 bases are shared with TRBD2. Germline V gene lookup returns CDR1 SEHNR and CDR2 FQNEAQ (reference sequence). The V segment lost 5 bases and the J segment 3 bases; nucleotides outside the gene matches: 9. This CDR3 is 17 amino acids long. The CDR3 loop is CASSLAGGLAGDYEQYF. CDR3 in DNA: TGTGCCAGCAGCCTCGCGGGGGGACTAGCGGGAGACTACGAGCAGTACTTC.

This chain uses TRBV18 with TRBJ1-1; 9 nucleotides align to TRBD1. V lost 2 bases to trimming and J lost 3 bases; unmatched junction nucleotides: 7. In germline, CDR1 is KGHSH, CDR2 LQKENI. This CDR3 has 16 residues. For the CDR3, the DNA is TGTGCCAGCTCACCATCGTTTGGGACAGGGTACACTGAAGCTTTCTTT. Residues: CASSPSFGTGYTEAFF.

This clone was recorded once. The chain recombines TRBV5-1 with TRBJ2-7, with 8 bases identical to TRBD1. Germline CDR1 is SGHRS and CDR2 is YFSETQ. Unmatched junction bases numbered 5, after V lost 4 bases and J lost 2 bases. The length of the CDR3 is 14 residues. The chain's CDR3 is CASSGGTGPYEQYF. The CDR3 region has the DNA TGCGCCAGCAGCGGGGGGACAGGACCCTACGAGCAGTACTTC. Together with reference TRBV5-1 and TRBJ2-7, the CDR3 gives the full variable domain: KAGVTQTPRYLIKTRGQQVTLSCSPISGHRSVSWYQQTPGQGLQFLFEYFSETQRNKGNFPGRFSGRQFSNSRSEMNVSTLELGDSALYLCASSGGTGPYEQYFGPGTRLTVT.

The chain employs TRBV5-4 and TRBJ1-1; no clear D. The ends were cut back, 4 bases at V and 1 base at J, with 2 bases in the middle. Germline assignment: CDR1 SGHNT and CDR2 YYREEE (reference sequence). The CDR3 is 11 amino acids. The CDR3 DNA sequence: TGTGCCAGCAGCCGGAACACTGAAGCTTTCTTT. Translation gives CASSRNTEAFF.

The genes are TRBV9 and TRBJ1-4; a possible D gene is TRBD1 (6 bases). The V end was cut by 6 bases, the J end by 4 bases, with 10 bases between. The germline V gene encodes CDR1 SGDLS and CDR2 YYNGEE. The CDR3 runs 13 residues. The DNA for the CDR3 is TGTGCCAGCACCGACAGGTATAATGAAAAACTGTTTTTT. Translated: CASTDRYNEKLFF.

CDR3 loop: CASSFASSYNEQFF. DNA of the CDR3: TGTGCCAGCAGTTTCGCCAGCTCCTACAATGAGCAGTTCTTC. The chain joins TRBV28 to TRBJ2-1, with D uncertain. The germline V gene has CDR1 MDHEN and CDR2 SYDVKM. This CDR3 comprises 14 residues. V was shortened by 3 bases and J by 0 bases, with 6 bases between the two germline ends.

This clone came up once. V gene TRBV6-5 combines with J gene TRBJ1-3; 8 bases fit TRBD1. This CDR3 is built from 14 residues. Looked up from germline, CDR1 is MNHEY and CDR2 is SVGAGI. Trimming took 5 bases from V and 4 from J; bases not matched to a gene: 4. CDR3 coding DNA: TGTGCCAGCAGTCGACAGGGGTGGGGAAACACCATATATTTT. It yields the protein CASSRQGWGNTIYF.

This clone showed up just once. The chain recombines TRBV5-1 with TRBJ2-1; TRBD1 matches at 10 bases. The CDR3 is 15 residues long. Per germline, CDR1 SGHRS and CDR2 YFSETQ. The V gene end was trimmed by 1 base and the J gene end by 5 bases; junction bases not matched to a gene: 3. The CDR3: CASSLRQGANNEQFF. The CDR3, as DNA: TGCGCCAGCAGCTTGAGACAGGGGGCGAACAATGAGCAGTTCTTC.

This chain links TRBV6-4 with TRBJ2-3; 13 nucleotides match TRBD2. The trim removed 6 bases at V and 0 bases at J, leaving 0 bases unmatched. The CDR3 contains 15 residues. Germline V gene lookup returns CDR1 MRHNA and CDR2 SNTAGT. The CDR3 sequence: CASRLAGGSTDTQYF. CDR3 coding DNA: TGTGCCAGCAGACTAGCGGGGGGGAGCACAGATACGCAGTATTTT.

The gene calls are TRBV7-9 and TRBJ1-1; D gene uncertain. The CDR3 runs 12 residues. Germline loops: CDR1 SEHNR, CDR2 FQNEAQ (reference sequence). Trimming stripped 1 base from V and 5 bases from J, with 5 bases between. The CDR3 region has the DNA TGTGCCAGCAGCTTAGGCGAGACTGAAGCTTTCTTT. Protein: CASSLGETEAFF.

The rearrangement uses TRBV5-1 and TRBJ1-2, with 10 bases aligning to TRBD1. This CDR3 is 17 amino acids long. Germline V gives CDR1 SGHRS, CDR2 YFSETQ. The J segment lost 4 bases and the V segment lost 7 bases, leaving 16 bases of the junction unmatched. The CDR3 spells CASVLRTGGYFSYGYTF. Written as DNA, the CDR3 is TGCGCCAGCGTTCTCAGGACAGGGGGGTATTTTAGCTATGGCTACACCTTC. Using reference TRBV5-1 and TRBJ1-2 for the parts outside the CDR3, the full variable domain is KAGVTQTPRYLIKTRGQQVTLSCSPISGHRSVSWYQQTPGQGLQFLFEYFSETQRNKGNFPGRFSGRQFSNSRSEMNVSTLELGDSALYLCASVLRTGGYFSYGYTFGSGTRLTVV.

V and J are TRBV5-1 and TRBJ2-6; tentatively, D is TRBD1 (5 bases). Germline CDR1 and CDR2: SGHRS and YFSETQ. The CDR3 contains 14 residues. V was trimmed by 7 bases and J by 4 bases, leaving 12 bases between them. CDR3 region: CASSRESGANVLTF. The CDR3 DNA reads TGCGCCAGCTCCAGGGAATCCGGGGCCAACGTCCTGACTTTC.

The chain uses TRBV7-3 and TRBJ1-2, with D possibly matching TRBD1 (6 bases). This CDR3 has 16 residues. Germline loops: CDR1 SGHTA, CDR2 FQGTGA. Trimming cost V 5 bases and J 0 bases, with 16 bases left between them. The CDR3 here is CASSVTGTPANYGYTF. CDR3 coding DNA: TGTGCCAGCAGCGTGACCGGGACACCCGCTAACTATGGCTACACCTTC.

This clone came up a few times. J is TRBJ2-1 and V is TRBV4-2, with 9 bases lining up with TRBD2. Germline V gives CDR1 LGHNA, CDR2 YNFKEQ. This CDR3 comprises 17 residues. V gave up 2 bases and J gave up 6 bases; unmatched junction bases: 11. In DNA form, the CDR3 reads TGTGCCAGCAGCCAAACGGTGTTGCGGGAGGGTTCCAATGAGCAGTTCTTC. Translating gives CASSQTVLREGSNEQFF.

This clone is a singleton in its sample. This chain joins TRBV21-1 and TRBJ2-5; the D call TRBD2 from the table was never checked on the DNA. TRBV21-1 is noted as a pseudogene. The CDR3 has 13 amino acids. The CDR3 loop reads CASSSRGEKTQYF. CDR3 DNA: TGTGCCAGCAGCTCCCGGGGTGAGAAGACCCAGTACTTC.